Presented here are 24 T cell receptor beta chains from one specimen sequenced in a study of blood T cell repertoires in COVID-19. Sequencing used immunoSEQ multiplex PCR; TCRdb keeps in-frame clones, though not all of them. The data contain about 130,000 clones, approximately 84% of them seen just once; the ten biggest clones take up about 18%. The sequenced material came from peripheral blood. Receptors were obtained from an elderly woman with acute or convalescent COVID-19.

About this clone itself: The same CDR3 arises from other DNA sequences in this sample as well. The rearrangement joins TRBV19 to TRBJ2-3, with D unclear. Germline V lookup: CDR1 LNHDA, CDR2 SQIVND (reference sequence). This CDR3 region has 11 residues. V dropped 3 bases and J dropped 6 bases, with 4 bases sitting between them. The CDR3 loop reads CASSISDTQYF. CDR3 DNA: TGTGCCAGTAGTATCTCCGATACGCAGTATTTT.

Here the CDR3 DNA reads TGTGCCAGCAGTCTCCGGGAGGGCGCTGCTCGGGAGCAGTACTTC. Amino acids: CASSLREGAAREQYF. The chain joins TRBV13 to TRBJ2-7; TRBD2 agrees at 8 bases. Germline V lookup: CDR1 PRHDT, CDR2 FYEKMQ (reference sequence). CDR3 length: 15 residues. The V and J ends lost 6 bases and 7 bases, in that order; junction bases with no gene match: 14.

The chain uses TRBV6-2 or TRBV6-3 and TRBJ2-5, with TRBD1 as a possible D gene (6 bases). Germline V gene lookup returns CDR1 MNHEY and CDR2 SVGEGT. The CDR3 has 15 residues. Deletions cut 3 bases from V and 5 bases from J, with 16 bases between. CDR3 protein: CASSYWDNQAETQYF. DNA for the CDR3: TGTGCCAGCAGTTATTGGGACAACCAGGCGGAGACCCAGTACTTC.

The chain has TRBV2 and TRBJ1-1; D might be TRBD1 (5 bases). CDR3 size: 12 residues. Trimming cost V 5 bases and J 7 bases, with 11 bases left between them. Per the germline V gene, CDR1 is SNHLY and CDR2 is FYNNEI. CDR3 region: CASSLQGFEAFF. DNA for the CDR3: TGTGCCAGCAGTCTTCAGGGTTTTGAAGCTTTCTTT.

The V call is TRBV2, the J call TRBJ1-1; 8 bases match TRBD1. Germline V gene sequence: CDR1 SNHLY, CDR2 FYNNEI. The CDR3 has 15 amino acids. V lost 6 bases and J lost 2; bases outside the gene matches: 8. The CDR3 is CASRTGVGGNTEAFF. CDR3 nucleotides: TGTGCCAGCAGGACAGGGGTTGGGGGTAACACTGAAGCTTTCTTT.

This chain joins TRBV28 and TRBJ1-1; the match to TRBD1 covers 7 bases. This CDR3 is built from 13 residues. Trimming took 6 bases from V and 4 from J; bases not matched to a gene: 5. Germline V CDR1 and CDR2: MDHEN, SYDVKM. CDR3 region: CASRKQGTTEAFF. The CDR3 bases are TGTGCCAGCAGGAAACAGGGGACCACTGAAGCTTTCTTT.

This clone has a single count. The rearrangement links TRBV7-9 to TRBJ2-5, with 7 bases identical to TRBD1. Trimming at V came to 3 bases and at J to 3 bases, leaving 16 bases not matched to a gene. Germline values: CDR1 SEHNR, CDR2 FQNEAQ (reference sequence). This CDR3 has 18 amino acids. CDR3 in DNA: TGTGCCAGCAGCTTTCTATACGGCCGGGACAGAGGCAAAGAGACCCAGTACTTC. Translating it yields CASSFLYGRDRGKETQYF.

This sequence joins TRBV4-1 and TRBJ2-3, with 14 bases lining up with TRBD2. The CDR3 runs to 16 residues. V lost 3 bases and J lost 4; bases outside the gene matches: 3. Germline CDR1 MGHRA, CDR2 YSYEKL. CDR3 DNA: TGCGCCAGCAGCCAGGTGACTAGCGGGAGGGCAGATACGCAGTATTTT. It specifies CASSQVTSGRADTQYF.

The chain combines TRBV29-1 with TRBJ1-2, with TRBD1 matching over 7 bases. CDR3 length: 16 amino acids. V lost 2 bases and J lost 8; bases outside the gene matches: 17. Germline V gene sequence: CDR1 SQVTM, CDR2 ANQGSEA. The CDR3 coding sequence is TGCAGCGTTGAACCATGGACAGGCTCGGGCCGGGGGGGCTACACCTTC. Translation gives CSVEPWTGSGRGGYTF.

The chain uses TRBV11-2 and TRBJ2-1, with 10 bases aligning to TRBD1. V was pared by 1 base and J by 4 bases, with 4 bases of the junction left unmatched. The CDR3 consists of 16 residues. CDR1 is SGHAT and CDR2 is FQNNGV in the germline V gene. The CDR3 loop reads CASSLGGTGVYNEQFF. The CDR3 DNA reads as TGTGCCAGCAGCTTAGGAGGGACAGGGGTATACAATGAGCAGTTCTTC.

This CDR3 reads CASALRMEGYEQYF. CDR3 sequence (DNA): TGTGCCAGTGCTCTTCGGATGGAGGGCTACGAGCAGTACTTC. V and J are TRBV19 and TRBJ2-7; the D gene is possibly TRBD2 (6 bases). The CDR3 runs 14 residues. CDR1 and CDR2 from the germline V gene are LNHDA and SQIVND (reference sequence). Trimming took off 8 bases at V and 3 bases at J, with 17 bases between the two ends.

The chain uses TRBV19 and TRBJ1-6; 8 positions match TRBD1. The germline CDR1 and CDR2 sequences are LNHDA and SQIVND (reference sequence). V lost 9 bases, J lost 9 bases, and 7 bases stayed unmatched. This CDR3 is 13 amino acids long. Here the CDR3 reads CASHGQGGSPLHF. CDR3 nucleotide sequence: TGTGCCAGCCACGGACAGGGCGGTTCACCCCTCCACTTT. The whole variable domain, filled in from reference TRBV19 and TRBJ1-6, reads DGGITQSPKYLFRKEGQNVTLSCEQNLNHDAMYWYRQDPGQGLRLIYYSQIVNDFQKGDIAEGYSVSREKKESFPLTVTSAQKNPTAFYLCASHGQGGSPLHFGNGTRLTVT.

The rearrangement joins TRBV9 to TRBJ1-1, with D possibly matching TRBD1 (6 bases). Germline CDR1 is SGDLS and CDR2 is YYNGEE. V was pared by 4 bases and J by 4 bases, with 20 bases between. The CDR3 totals 16 residues. The CDR3 is CASSIGQLPGGTEAFF. For the CDR3, the DNA is TGTGCCAGCAGCATTGGACAGCTGCCGGGGGGCACTGAAGCTTTCTTT.

The chain links TRBV5-1 to TRBJ2-7; 14 bases match TRBD2. The V gene end was trimmed by 0 bases and the J gene end by 3 bases; junction bases not matched to a gene: 5. The germline V gene encodes CDR1 SGHRS and CDR2 YFSETQ. The CDR3 extends over 17 amino acids. As DNA, the CDR3 is TGCGCCAGCAGCTTGGCCAGACTAGCGGGGGGGATCTACGAGCAGTACTTC. Protein product: CASSLARLAGGIYEQYF.

This chain joins TRBV18 and TRBJ2-7; 9 nucleotides match TRBD1. From germline, CDR1 is KGHSH and CDR2 LQKENI. V shed 3 bases and J 6 bases; nucleotides not matched to a gene: 12. The CDR3 loop spans 16 amino acids. The CDR3 region has the DNA TGTGCCAGCTCACCGCTAATGGGACAGGGAGGGGGCGAGCAGTACTTC. It codes for CASSPLMGQGGGEQYF.

CDR3 in amino acids: CASSRKTGGMTEAFF. In DNA, the CDR3 is TGCGCCAGCAGCCGCAAGACAGGGGGGATGACTGAAGCTTTCTTT. The rearrangement links TRBV4-3 to TRBJ1-1, with 9 bases identical to TRBD1. The V and J ends lost 4 bases and 5 bases, in that order; junction bases with no gene match: 8. Germline-derived CDR1 and CDR2 are LGHNA and YSLEER. The CDR3 sequence is 15 residues long.

This sequence joins TRBV7-8 and TRBJ1-2; perhaps TRBD1 as D (5 bases). CDR1 SGHVS and CDR2 FQNEAQ come from the germline V gene. V lost 5 bases, J lost 4 bases, and 20 bases lay in between. This CDR3 has 16 residues. CDR3 sequence reads: CASSPDGASRGYGYTF. The CDR3 region has the DNA TGTGCCAGCAGCCCAGATGGAGCAAGTAGGGGCTATGGCTACACCTTC.

This clone was counted once. The rearrangement uses TRBV4-3 and TRBJ2-1; tentative D call: TRBD1 (6 bases). This CDR3 is built from 17 residues. Deletions cut 0 bases from V and 1 base from J, with 13 bases between. Germline V gene data show CDR1 as LGHNA and CDR2 as YSLEER. CDR3 loop: CASSQDFGTQSYNEQFF. The CDR3 DNA follows: TGCGCCAGCAGCCAAGATTTTGGGACACAGTCCTACAATGAGCAGTTCTTC.

V gene TRBV6-6 combines with J gene TRBJ2-5, with D perhaps TRBD1 (6 bases). V was pared by 6 bases and J by 5 bases, with 16 bases between. The CDR3 is 14 residues long. Germline V gene lookup returns CDR1 MNHNY and CDR2 SVGAGI (reference sequence). The DNA for the CDR3 is TGTGCCAGCAGCGCCGGGACATCCTGGGAGACCCAGTACTTC. As protein: CASSAGTSWETQYF.

The rearrangement joins TRBV6-1 to TRBJ1-3; maybe TRBD1 (5 bases). V was clipped by 4 bases and J by 1 base, with 17 bases between them. This CDR3 region has 17 residues. CDR1 is MNHNS, CDR2 SASEGT, per germline. The CDR3 is CASSAGPTGGSGNTIYF. The CDR3 DNA is TGTGCCAGCAGTGCGGGCCCCACCGGGGGATCTGGAAACACCATATATTTT.

This sequence joins TRBV5-4 and TRBJ2-7; TRBD2 matches at 7 bases. The germline V gene has CDR1 SGHNT and CDR2 YYREEE (reference sequence). The CDR3 is 14 residues long. V was clipped by 0 bases and J by 6 bases; unmatched bases: 6. The DNA of the CDR3 is TGTGCCAGCAGCTTGGGTAGGACTAGTGGCGAGCAGTACTTC. It translates to CASSLGRTSGEQYF.

The J gene is TRBJ1-2, the V gene TRBV4-3, with a possible D match to TRBD1 (5 bases). The CDR3 is 18 residues long. Germline loops: CDR1 LGHNA, CDR2 YSLEER. Trimming pared 0 bases from V and 3 bases from J, leaving 20 bases between. The CDR3 reads CASSQDWDGGRSDYGYTF. CDR3 DNA: TGCGCCAGCAGCCAAGATTGGGACGGGGGTAGAAGTGACTATGGCTACACCTTC.

The genes are TRBV25-1 and TRBJ1-2, with a tentative D call TRBD1 (5 bases). This CDR3 contains 13 residues. V was pared by 7 bases and J by 7 bases, with 16 bases between. Looked up from germline, CDR1 is MGHDK and CDR2 is SYGVNS. CDR3 sequence reads: CASTSSGGTGYTF. The DNA for the CDR3 is TGTGCCAGCACTTCGAGCGGGGGGACTGGCTACACCTTC.

This sequence joins TRBV6-5 and TRBJ1-2, with TRBD1 matching over 8 bases. The ends lost 5 bases at V and 4 bases at J; junction bases unmatched: 9. Germline V gene sequence: CDR1 MNHEY, CDR2 SVGAGI. The CDR3 runs 15 residues. DNA of the CDR3: TGTGCCAGCAGTCCGACCTGGGACAGGAGCTATGGCTACACCTTC. Translating gives CASSPTWDRSYGYTF.